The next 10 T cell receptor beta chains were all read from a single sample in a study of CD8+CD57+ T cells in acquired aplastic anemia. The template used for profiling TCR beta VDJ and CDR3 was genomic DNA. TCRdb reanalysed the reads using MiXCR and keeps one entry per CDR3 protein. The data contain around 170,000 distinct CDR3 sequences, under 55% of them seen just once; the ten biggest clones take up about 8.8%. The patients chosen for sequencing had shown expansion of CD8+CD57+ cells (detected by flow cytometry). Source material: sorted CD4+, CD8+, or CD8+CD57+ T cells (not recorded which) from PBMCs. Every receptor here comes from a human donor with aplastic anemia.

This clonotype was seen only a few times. Here the CDR3 DNA reads TGTGCCAGCAGTTACTCCCGACCCCAGCTTGCAGATACGCAGTATTTT. Translating it yields CASSYSRPQLADTQYF. The chain employs TRBV6-2 or TRBV6-3 and TRBJ2-3; unclear D gene. Between the trimmed V and J ends, which lost 0 bases and 4 bases, there was a span of 14 bases. The germline CDR1 and CDR2 sequences are MNHEY and SVGEGT. This CDR3 spans 16 amino acids.

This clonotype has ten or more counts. CDR3 DNA sequence: TGTGCCAGCAGTTCCCAGGGGGGGTCTGAAGCTTTCTTT. Translating gives CASSSQGGSEAFF. The chain couples TRBV7-9 to TRBJ1-1, with 7 positions matching TRBD1. The germline V gene has CDR1 SEHNR and CDR2 FQNEAQ (reference sequence). J was trimmed by 6 bases and V by 6 bases; bases with no gene match: 7. CDR3 size: 13 residues. Supplemented by reference TRBV7-9 and TRBJ1-1, the full variable domain reads DTGVSQNPRHKITKRGQNVTFRCDPISEHNRLYWYRQTLGQGPEFLTYFQNEAQLEKSRLLSDRFSAERPKGSFSTLEIQRTEQGDSAMYLCASSSQGGSEAFFGQGTRLTVV.

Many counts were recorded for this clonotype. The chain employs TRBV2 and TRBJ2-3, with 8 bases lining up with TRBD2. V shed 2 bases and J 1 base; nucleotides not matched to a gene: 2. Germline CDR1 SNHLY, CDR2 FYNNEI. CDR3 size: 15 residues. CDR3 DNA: TGTGCCAGCAGTGAATCCGGGGGGGGCACAGATACGCAGTATTTT. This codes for CASSESGGGTDTQYF.

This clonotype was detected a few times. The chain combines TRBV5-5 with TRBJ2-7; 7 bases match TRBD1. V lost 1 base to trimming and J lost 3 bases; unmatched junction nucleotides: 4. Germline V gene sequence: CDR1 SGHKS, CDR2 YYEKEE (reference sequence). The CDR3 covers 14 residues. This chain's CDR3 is CASSLQGQVYEQYF. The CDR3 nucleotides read TGTGCCAGCAGCTTGCAAGGACAGGTCTACGAGCAGTACTTC.

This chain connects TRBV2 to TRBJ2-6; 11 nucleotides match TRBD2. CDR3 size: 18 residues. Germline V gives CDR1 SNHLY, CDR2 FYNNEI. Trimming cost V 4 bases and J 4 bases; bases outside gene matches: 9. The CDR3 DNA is TGTGCCAGCAGTGGTTTAGCGGGAGGGCCGTCCGGGGCCAACGTCCTGACTTTC. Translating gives CASSGLAGGPSGANVLTF. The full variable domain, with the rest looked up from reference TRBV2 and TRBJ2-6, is EPEVTQTPSHQVTQMGQEVILRCVPISNHLYFYWYRQILGQKVEFLVSFYNNEISEKSEIFDDQFSVERPDGSNFTLKIRSTKLEDSAMYFCASSGLAGGPSGANVLTFGAGSRLTVL.

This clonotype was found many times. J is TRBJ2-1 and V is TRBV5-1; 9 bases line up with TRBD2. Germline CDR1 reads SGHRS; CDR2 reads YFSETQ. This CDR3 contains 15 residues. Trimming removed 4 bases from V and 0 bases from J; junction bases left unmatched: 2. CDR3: CASSVTSGSYNEQFF. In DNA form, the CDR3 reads TGCGCCAGCAGCGTGACTAGCGGCTCCTACAATGAGCAGTTCTTC.

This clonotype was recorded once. DNA for the CDR3: TGCAGTGCTAGCCCCGTGGGTATTGGGGAGACCCAGTACTTC. This gives the protein CSASPVGIGETQYF. The chain recombines TRBV20-1 with TRBJ2-5; D gene uncertain. The V and J ends lost 3 bases and 5 bases respectively, with 16 bases between them. In germline, CDR1 is DFQATT, CDR2 SNEGSKA (reference sequence). This CDR3 spans 14 amino acids.

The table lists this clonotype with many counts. CDR3 bases: TGTGCCAGCAGGAGGACAGGGGAAGAGACCCAGTACTTC. It translates to CASRRTGEETQYF. J is TRBJ2-5 and V is TRBV6-2 or TRBV6-3; 9 bases fit TRBD1. Germline CDR1 and CDR2: MNHEY and SVGEGT. Germline trimming cut 6 bases from V and 3 bases from J; bases unmatched to any gene: 2. This CDR3 has 13 amino acids.

The CDR3 DNA follows: TGTGCCACCAGTGACTCCTTAGGGCGGACAGGGAACACCGGGGAGCTGTTTTTT. The encoded protein is CATSDSLGRTGNTGELFF. This chain joins TRBV24-1 and TRBJ2-2, with 7 nucleotides matching TRBD1. With V trimmed by 4 bases and J by 1 base, 11 bases remained unmatched. CDR3 length: 18 amino acids. Germline assignment: CDR1 KGHDR and CDR2 SFDVKD.

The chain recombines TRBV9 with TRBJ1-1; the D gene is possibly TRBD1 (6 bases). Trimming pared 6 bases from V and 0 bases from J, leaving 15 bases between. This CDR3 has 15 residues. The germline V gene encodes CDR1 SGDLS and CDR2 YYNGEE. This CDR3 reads CASTLEGHMNTEAFF. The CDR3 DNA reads TGTGCCAGCACCTTGGAGGGACATATGAACACTGAAGCTTTCTTT.